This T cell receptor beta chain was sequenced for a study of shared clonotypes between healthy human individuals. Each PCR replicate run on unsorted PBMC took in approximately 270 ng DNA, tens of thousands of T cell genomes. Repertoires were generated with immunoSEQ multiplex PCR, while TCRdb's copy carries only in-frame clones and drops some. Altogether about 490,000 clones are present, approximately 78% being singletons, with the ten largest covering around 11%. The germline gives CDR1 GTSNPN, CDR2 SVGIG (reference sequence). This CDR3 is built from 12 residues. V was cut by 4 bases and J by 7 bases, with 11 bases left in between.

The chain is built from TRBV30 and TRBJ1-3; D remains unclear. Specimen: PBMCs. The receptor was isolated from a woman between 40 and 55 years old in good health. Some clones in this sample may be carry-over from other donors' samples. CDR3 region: CAWTGVGNTIYF. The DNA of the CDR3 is TGTGCCTGGACCGGAGTTGGCAACACCATATATTTT.